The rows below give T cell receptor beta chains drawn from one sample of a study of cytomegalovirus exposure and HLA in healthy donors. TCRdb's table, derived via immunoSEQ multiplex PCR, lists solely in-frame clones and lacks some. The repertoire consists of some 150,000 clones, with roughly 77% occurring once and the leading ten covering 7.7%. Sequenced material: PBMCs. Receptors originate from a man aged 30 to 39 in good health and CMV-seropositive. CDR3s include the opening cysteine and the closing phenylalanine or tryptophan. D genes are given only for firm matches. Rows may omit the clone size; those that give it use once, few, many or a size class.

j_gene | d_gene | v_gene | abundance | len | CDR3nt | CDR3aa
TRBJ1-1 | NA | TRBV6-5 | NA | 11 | TGTGCCACCAACCCCGGGACTGAAGCTTTCTTT | CATNPGTEAFF
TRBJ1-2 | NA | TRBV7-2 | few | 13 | TGTGCCAGCAGCCTCAGGGATGTGAGTGGCTACACCTTC | CASSLRDVSGYTF
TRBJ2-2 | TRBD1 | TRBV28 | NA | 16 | TGTGCCAGCAGTACCTCCGGGACAGTGAACACCGGGGAGCTGTTTTTT | CASSTSGTVNTGELFF
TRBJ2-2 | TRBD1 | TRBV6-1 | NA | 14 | TGTGCCAGCCAGACAGGGGGCGGCACCGGGGAGCTGTTTTTT | CASQTGGGTGELFF
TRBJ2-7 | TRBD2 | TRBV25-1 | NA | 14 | TGTGCCAGCAGTGATAGCGGGGGAAAGTACGAGCAGTACTTC | CASSDSGGKYEQYF
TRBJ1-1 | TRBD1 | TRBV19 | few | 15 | TGTGCCAGTAGTATAGGGCGACAGGGGTTCACTGAAGCTTTCTTT | CASSIGRQGFTEAFF
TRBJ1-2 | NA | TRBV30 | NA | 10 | TGTGCCTGGGGCGGATCTACCCTCGCCTTC | CAWGGSTLAF
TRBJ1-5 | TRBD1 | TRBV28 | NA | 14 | TGTGCCAGCGGGACAGCCAAAACCTATCAGCCCCAGCATTTT | CASGTAKTYQPQHF
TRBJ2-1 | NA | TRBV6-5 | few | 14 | TGTGCCAGCAGTGATGGGCAGATCTACAATGAGCAGTTCTTC | CASSDGQIYNEQFF
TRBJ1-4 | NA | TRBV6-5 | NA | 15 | TGTGCCAGCAGTTCGACCGGGACATCAAATGAAAAACTGTTTTTT | CASSSTGTSNEKLFF
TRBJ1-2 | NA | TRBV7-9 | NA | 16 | TGTGCCAGCAGCTTAGCAGGGGGAAGATTAGCTTATGGCTACACCTTC | CASSLAGGRLAYGYTF
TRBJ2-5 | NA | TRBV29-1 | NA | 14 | TGCAGCGTTGAAGACCGCAGGGGTGTGGAGACCCAGTACTTC | CSVEDRRGVETQYF
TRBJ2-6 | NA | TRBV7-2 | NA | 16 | TGTGCCAGCAGCTTAGGGCCAGGCGCTGGGGCCAACGTCCTGACTTTC | CASSLGPGAGANVLTF
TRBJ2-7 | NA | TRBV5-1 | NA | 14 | TGCGCCAGCAGCTTGGTTGCCGCGTCCTACGAGCAGTACTTC | CASSLVAASYEQYF
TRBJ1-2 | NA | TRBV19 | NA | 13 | TGTGCCACCGGAACAGGGAGAGGAAACGGCTACACCTTC | CATGTGRGNGYTF
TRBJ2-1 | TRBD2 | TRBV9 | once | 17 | TGTGCCAGCAGCGTAGTAGGAGCGGGGGGCTCCTACAATGAGCAGTTCTTC | CASSVVGAGGSYNEQFF
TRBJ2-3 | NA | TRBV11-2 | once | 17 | TGTGCCAGCAGCTTAGATCGCCAGCGGGCAAGCACAGATACGCAGTATTTT | CASSLDRQRASTDTQYF
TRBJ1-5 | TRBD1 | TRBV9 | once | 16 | TGTGCCAGCAGCGCTGTTGAGGGACAGGGGGGTCAGCCCCAGCATTTT | CASSAVEGQGGQPQHF
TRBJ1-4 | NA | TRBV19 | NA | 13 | TGTGCCAGTAGTATGAACAGGGACGAAAAACTGTTTTTT | CASSMNRDEKLFF
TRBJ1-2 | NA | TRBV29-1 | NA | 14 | TGCAGCGTTGATCGCAGCCTAGCTAACTATGGCTACACCTTC | CSVDRSLANYGYTF
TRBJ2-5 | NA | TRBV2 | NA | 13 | TGTGCCAGCTTGGACTGGGAACAAGAGACCCAGTACTTC | CASLDWEQETQYF
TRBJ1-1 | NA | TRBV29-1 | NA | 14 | TGCAGCGTTCCCCGGGACTTTCTGAACACTGAAGCTTTCTTT | CSVPRDFLNTEAFF
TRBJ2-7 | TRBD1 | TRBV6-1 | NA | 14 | TGTGCCAGCAGTGCGCAGGGGGCTAGGCGCGAGCAGTACTTC | CASSAQGARREQYF
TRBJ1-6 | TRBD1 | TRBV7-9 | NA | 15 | TGTGCCAGCAGCTTATTACAGGGGCTGGATTCACCCCTCCACTTT | CASSLLQGLDSPLHF
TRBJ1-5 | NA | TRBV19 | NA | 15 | TGTGCCAGTAGTATAGGGGGGCAGGGGTGGGAAACCCAGCATTTT | CASSIGGQGWETQHF